Below, 20 T cell receptor beta chains from the same sample are listed, as sequenced in a study of cytomegalovirus exposure and HLA in healthy donors. Only in-frame clones appear in the TCRdb table, and some are missing; sequencing was by immunoSEQ multiplex PCR. The profile covers about 250,000 clones, with roughly 87% appearing a single time and around 12% taken by the ten largest. The sequenced sample consisted of PBMCs. Receptor source: a man between 18 and 29 years old in good health and CMV-seropositive.

V and J are TRBV30 and TRBJ2-7; 10 nucleotides line up with TRBD1. V was pared by 4 bases and J by 6 bases, with 9 bases of the junction left unmatched. Germline-derived CDR1 and CDR2 are GTSNPN and SVGIG (reference sequence). The CDR3 is made up of 14 amino acids. CDR3 bases: TGTGCCTGGATAACTGGGACAGGGGTTCGCGAGCAGTACTTC. Its protein is CAWITGTGVREQYF.

CDR3 loop: CSVGDSRPGGYTF. The CDR3 DNA reads TGCAGCGTTGGGGACAGCAGACCTGGTGGCTACACCTTC. The chain joins TRBV29-1 to TRBJ1-2; 7 nucleotides agree with TRBD1. Trimming removed 4 bases from V and 7 bases from J; junction bases left unmatched: 9. CDR1 is SQVTM and CDR2 is ANQGSEA in the germline V gene. The length of the CDR3 is 13 residues.

The chain recombines TRBV5-5 with TRBJ1-2; D remains ambiguous. Trimming cost V 4 bases and J 8 bases, with 15 bases left between them. Per the germline V gene, CDR1 is SGHKS and CDR2 is YYEKEE (reference sequence). The CDR3 has 13 residues. CDR3 sequence: CASSAPSIWGYTF. CDR3 in DNA: TGTGCCAGCAGCGCTCCGTCAATCTGGGGCTACACCTTC.

This chain connects TRBV7-8 to TRBJ2-3; D might be TRBD2 (5 bases). The CDR3 covers 15 residues. Germline V gives CDR1 SGHVS, CDR2 FQNEAQ. V was cut by 1 base and J by 3 bases, with 11 bases left in between. For the CDR3, the DNA is TGTGCCAGCAGCTTAGAGGAGACGGGGACAGATACGCAGTATTTT. Residues: CASSLEETGTDTQYF.

The V and J genes are TRBV6-5 and TRBJ2-5; D is unclear. The germline gives CDR1 MNHEY, CDR2 SVGAGI. The germline V and J ends were trimmed by 6 bases and 2 bases, with 13 bases remaining between them. The CDR3 runs to 14 residues. The CDR3 spells CASSRTDLQETQYF. In nucleotides, the CDR3 is TGTGCCAGCAGCCGGACCGATTTACAAGAGACCCAGTACTTC.

The V and J genes are TRBV5-6 and TRBJ2-7; 12 nucleotides line up with TRBD1. V gave up 3 bases and J gave up 6 bases; unmatched junction bases: 13. CDR3 size: 17 residues. From germline, CDR1 is SGHDT and CDR2 YYEEEE. DNA for the CDR3: TGTGCCAGCAGCTACTGCCCTACCGGGACAGGGGGCTGCGAGCAGTACTTC. Translated: CASSYCPTGTGGCEQYF.

The genes are TRBV4-3 and TRBJ1-1; D call uncertain. This CDR3 is built from 13 residues. In germline, CDR1 is LGHNA, CDR2 YSLEER. Trimming stripped 1 base from V and 4 bases from J, with 7 bases between. CDR3 bases: TGCGCCAGCAGCCAAGGTCAACTCACTGAAGCTTTCTTT. Amino acid sequence: CASSQGQLTEAFF.

In regard to this clone: This specimen includes other DNA sequences encoding the same CDR3. The rearrangement links TRBV6-1 to TRBJ1-2; D is unclear. Germline values: CDR1 MNHNS, CDR2 SASEGT. The CDR3 is 11 residues long. V was clipped by 1 base and J by 8 bases, with 5 bases between them. The CDR3 nucleotides are TGTGCCAGCAGTGAAGTGGGCGGCTACACCTTC. Its protein is CASSEVGGYTF.

J is TRBJ2-1 and V is TRBV29-1; TRBD2 aligns across 9 bases. This CDR3 region has 14 residues. CDR1 is SQVTM, CDR2 ANQGSEA, per germline. With 3 bases clipped from V and 3 bases from J, the junction kept 3 bases outside the gene matches. The CDR3 spells CSVDSSGGYNEQFF. CDR3 DNA sequence: TGCAGCGTTGATAGTAGCGGGGGCTACAATGAGCAGTTCTTC.

The gene calls are TRBV27 and TRBJ2-1; a weak D match, TRBD1 (5 bases). The CDR3 totals 18 residues. Trimming cost V 1 base and J 1 base, with 17 bases left between them. CDR1 MNHEY and CDR2 SMNVEV come from the germline V gene (reference sequence). The CDR3 DNA sequence: TGTGCCAGCAGTTTATTACGGATAACAGGTGCTTCCTACAATGAGCAGTTCTTC. This encodes CASSLLRITGASYNEQFF.

V usage is TRBV28 and J usage is TRBJ1-1; D unresolved. V was pared by 6 bases and J by 4 bases, with 9 bases between. Germline CDR1 is MDHEN and CDR2 is SYDVKM. The CDR3 has 12 residues. The CDR3 coding sequence is TGTGCCAGCAGCCGGGGATTCACTGAAGCTTTCTTT. This sequence encodes CASSRGFTEAFF. Combining the CDR3 with reference TRBV28 and TRBJ1-1 gives the whole variable domain DVKVTQSSRYLVKRTGEKVFLECVQDMDHENMFWYRQDPGLGLRLIYFSYDVKMKEKGDIPEGYSVSREKKERFSLILESASTNQTSMYLCASSRGFTEAFFGQGTRLTVV.

The chain links TRBV19 to TRBJ1-5, with D perhaps TRBD1 (5 bases). The CDR3 consists of 14 residues. V lost 8 bases, J lost 0 bases, and 11 bases lay in between. Germline V lookup: CDR1 LNHDA, CDR2 SQIVND (reference sequence). The CDR3 loop reads CASQGGLSNQPQHF. The CDR3 DNA reads TGTGCCAGTCAGGGAGGGCTTAGCAATCAGCCCCAGCATTTT.

The chain has TRBV27 and TRBJ2-3; 7 bases fit TRBD1. CDR1 MNHEY and CDR2 SMNVEV come from the germline V gene (reference sequence). The CDR3 spans 15 residues. Unmatched junction bases numbered 11, after V lost 6 bases and J lost 5 bases. The chain's CDR3 is CASRQLVRDRDTQYF. CDR3 DNA sequence: TGTGCCAGCAGACAACTAGTTCGGGACAGAGATACGCAGTATTTT.

The table lists this clone with a count of one. The chain has TRBV7-6 and TRBJ2-5; 11 nucleotides align to TRBD2. Per the germline V gene, CDR1 is SGHVS and CDR2 is FNYEAQ. Germline trimming cut 5 bases from V and 5 bases from J; bases unmatched to any gene: 16. CDR3 size: 18 residues. The CDR3 sequence is CASSPGQGLAAHWETQYF. The CDR3 nucleotides are TGTGCCAGCAGCCCGGGACAGGGACTAGCGGCTCATTGGGAGACCCAGTACTTC.

This chain joins TRBV5-1 and TRBJ2-1; 10 positions match TRBD1. The CDR3 covers 15 residues. Unmatched junction bases numbered 6, after V lost 3 bases and J lost 6 bases. CDR1 SGHRS and CDR2 YFSETQ come from the germline V gene. CDR3 coding DNA: TGCGCCAGCAGCTCACTCGGACAGGGGGGCAATGAGCAGTTCTTC. As protein: CASSSLGQGGNEQFF.

V and J are TRBV29-1 and TRBJ2-7, with D perhaps matching TRBD1 or TRBD2 (6 bases each). V lost 5 bases, J lost 2 bases, and 16 bases lay in between. The CDR3 extends over 14 amino acids. The germline CDR1 and CDR2 sequences are SQVTM and ANQGSEA. CDR3 nucleotide sequence: TGCAGCGTTTATGGACGCCGGGGGCCCTACGAGCAGTACTTC. Encoded protein: CSVYGRRGPYEQYF.

This chain uses TRBV7-2 with TRBJ2-7; TRBD2 is a possible D gene (5 bases). Germline V gene data show CDR1 as SGHTA and CDR2 as FQGNSA. V lost 5 bases and J lost 1, with 15 bases in between. The CDR3 totals 15 residues. CDR3 coding DNA: TGTGCCAGCAGCCAGCGGCGCGGCCTTTCCTACGAGCAGTACTTC. Its translation is CASSQRRGLSYEQYF.

The chain employs TRBV4-1 and TRBJ2-1; TRBD2 is a possible D gene (6 bases). Trimming took off 0 bases at V and 2 bases at J, with 14 bases between the two ends. The CDR3 is 17 residues long. Looked up from germline, CDR1 is MGHRA and CDR2 is YSYEKL. CDR3: CASSQDPALATYNEQFF. The CDR3 DNA is TGCGCCAGCAGCCAAGACCCGGCACTAGCCACCTACAATGAGCAGTTCTTC.

V gene TRBV5-4 combines with J gene TRBJ2-5; D not resolved. V lost 3 bases and J 0 bases, leaving 12 bases between the germline ends. The CDR3 covers 15 residues. Germline loops: CDR1 SGHNT, CDR2 YYREEE (reference sequence). In DNA, the CDR3 is TGTGCCAGCAGCTCCACCCTGACGTACCAAGAGACCCAGTACTTC. The encoded protein is CASSSTLTYQETQYF.

The J gene is TRBJ1-1, the V gene TRBV6-5; D gene uncertain. V lost 6 bases and J 1 base, leaving 12 bases between the germline ends. This CDR3 is 14 amino acids long. Germline CDR1 reads MNHEY; CDR2 reads SVGAGI. CDR3 nucleotide sequence: TGTGCCAGCAGGAATGGACCGGCGAACACTGAAGCTTTCTTT. It specifies CASRNGPANTEAFF.